This T cell receptor beta chain emerged from a study of T cell clonotyping in hematopoietic cell transplantation (dated by TCRdb to 2020 to 2022). In terms of the full investigation: Recipient samples taken before transplant were obtained following cytoreduction. A total of 110 to 150 blood samples were gathered in the study from a few dozen consecutive transplant recipients along with their related donors. Patients were recruited between September 2015 and 2017 and followed until September 2020 or death.

Overall study outcomes, separate from this receptor: Just a small fraction of recipient repertoires overlapped with donor repertoires, and more than 97% appeared de novo at the given depth. Donor and pretransplant recipient Inverse Simpson Index values predicted broader posttransplant TCR repertoire diversity. After transplant, TCR diversity in recipients dropped, and pathologically expanded clonotypes climbed progressively between day 30 and day 180. The sample size was limited, and because cells were not sorted, the contributions of CD4 and CD8 repertoires could not be separated.

The V end loses 1 base and the J end loses 2 bases, and a stretch of 14 bases separates them. From the cysteine up to the phenylalanine, the CDR3 has a length of 16 residues. The only DNA kept is the CDR3, 48 bases in frame from the first base. Per the germline V gene, LGHNA is the CDR1 and YSLEER is the CDR2. In regard to this clone: Its antigen is unknown. No clone much larger than this one lies a single base away; base qualities are absent.

The immunoSEQ assay, a bias-controlled multiplex PCR with V- and J-specific primers, was used to amplify TCR beta CDR3 regions from genomic DNA. A second PCR step added a proprietary barcode and Illumina adapter sequences to the CDR3 amplicons. CDR3 libraries were sequenced on an Illumina MiSeq instrument. In the paper's pipeline: Export and quality control were handled in immunoSEQ Analyzer 3.0, while downstream analyses relied on R Bioconductor and Immunarch. Only productive rearrangements in the normalized downsampled data set went into calculating the repertoire metrics. In the normalized cohort, clonotypes with more than 5 templates were defined as pathologically expanded. The Inverse Simpson Index was used to measure repertoire diversity. The non-normalized data set was used for CMV-specificity analyses so that all clonotypes could be captured. TCRdb obtained this table from immuneACCESS and retained in-frame rearrangements with V and J assigned. These tables miss some clones; where compared with another copy, unresolved V genes account for less than half of the shortfall, and the remainder is unexplained. V and J calls and clone size are as listed in that table; D and trimming were resolved from the DNA. This sample lists approximately 39,000 clones; around 95% were detected once. The biggest ten clones account for around 1.6% of the sample.

The intended sense of this specimen's time point label: recipient sample about 28 days before transplant, after cytoreduction. Blood samples were obtained from recipients approximately 28 days before transplant and at days 30, 100 and 180 after transplant. Using Nuclei Lysis Solution, genomic DNA was extracted from unfractionated peripheral blood mononuclear cells that were either fresh or cryopreserved. This specimen consisted of peripheral blood mononuclear cells, obtained before stem cell transplant. The sequence is built from TRBV4-3 and TRBJ1-2, with the D gene uncertain. The sequence derives from a man in his forties or fifties with chronic myeloid leukemia. Some clones in this sample may be carry-over from other donors' samples. This receptor has the CDR3 CASSQVSADLNYGYTF. The DNA sequence follows: TGCGCCAGCAGCCAAGTATCGGCGGACTTGAACTATGGCTACACCTTC.